Below, 25 T cell receptor beta chains from the same sample are listed, as sequenced in a study of T cells after yellow fever vaccination. MiXCR, applied by TCRdb to the 5' RACE reads, yields one record per CDR3 protein. In the table there are some 420,000 distinct CDR3 sequences, approximately 19% of which are singletons. Specimen: PBMCs, collected before the yellow fever booster vaccination. These receptors came from a man between 18 and 35 years old who received the YFV17D yellow fever vaccine.

The CDR3 DNA is TGTGCCAGCAGTTTGGGACAAACCGAGCATTTT. Its translation is CASSLGQTEHF. This chain uses TRBV6-2 or TRBV6-3 with TRBJ1-5; perhaps TRBD1 as D (6 bases). The V end was cut by 4 bases, the J end by 14 bases, with 12 bases between. The CDR3 runs to 11 residues. CDR1 is MNHEY, CDR2 SVGEGT, per germline.

As for this clonotype: Relative to the germline gene, one junction end is altered; a read error may explain this. CDR3 DNA: TGTGCCATCACTGAGGTGATGGACACTGAAGCTTTCTTT. Translation gives CAITEVMDTEAFF. V usage is TRBV10-3 and J usage is TRBJ1-1; D is uncertain. From germline, CDR1 is ENHRY and CDR2 SYGVKD. This CDR3 is built from 13 residues.

There are many counts of this clonotype. The chain employs TRBV19 and TRBJ2-2; D is perhaps TRBD1 or TRBD2 (5 bases each). This CDR3 contains 14 residues. Germline CDR1 and CDR2: LNHDA and SQIVND (reference sequence). With 2 bases removed from V and 3 bases from J, the gap between germline ends came to 7 bases. The CDR3 here is CASSIWGYTGELFF. The DNA for the CDR3 is TGTGCCAGTAGTATATGGGGGTACACCGGGGAGCTGTTTTTT.

CDR3 region: CASSVYSEGITEAFF. The CDR3 nucleotides are TGTGCCAGCAGCGTATATTCAGAGGGTATCACTGAAGCTTTCTTT. This chain connects TRBV9 to TRBJ1-1; no clear D gene. CDR1 is SGDLS and CDR2 is YYNGEE in the germline V gene. The CDR3 contains 15 residues. Trimming removed 1 base from V and 4 bases from J, with 14 bases in between.

The gene calls are TRBV2 and TRBJ2-7; D gene unclear. The CDR3 extends over 13 amino acids. The germline V and J ends were trimmed by 4 bases and 7 bases, with 14 bases remaining between them. Germline V gives CDR1 SNHLY, CDR2 FYNNEI. The CDR3: CASSAQANWEQYV. Written as DNA, the CDR3 is TGTGCCAGCAGTGCTCAGGCGAACTGGGAGCAGTACGTC.

V is TRBV3-1 and J is TRBJ2-1; 9 bases are a match to TRBD2. The germline CDR1 and CDR2 sequences are LGHDT and YNNKEL (reference sequence). This CDR3 is 18 amino acids long. Trimming took 0 bases from V and 5 from J; bases not matched to a gene: 11. In nucleotides, the CDR3 is TGTGCCAGCAGCCAAGATATGAACCTAGCGGGGACGGACAATGAGCAGTTCTTC. This sequence encodes CASSQDMNLAGTDNEQFF.

This clonotype was observed many times. The chain is built from TRBV4-3 and TRBJ2-3; no reliable D call. The CDR3 is 14 amino acids. V lost 1 base and J 3 bases, leaving 8 bases between the germline ends. CDR1 LGHNA and CDR2 YSLEER come from the germline V gene. Here the CDR3 DNA reads TGCGCCAGCAGCCAAGGCGTTCGGACAGATACGCAGTATTTT. It encodes CASSQGVRTDTQYF.

This chain joins TRBV9 and TRBJ2-1; 9 bases are shared with TRBD2. The CDR3 has 15 amino acids. V dropped 2 bases and J dropped 4; count of bases not matched to a gene: 4. The V gene's germline CDR1 is SGDLS and CDR2 YYNGEE. The CDR3 region has the DNA TGTGCCAGCAGCGTGAGACTAGCGGAGTACAATGAGCAGTTCTTC. As protein: CASSVRLAEYNEQFF. Based on the CDR3 plus reference TRBV9 and TRBJ2-1, the full variable domain is DSGVTQTPKHLITATGQRVTLRCSPRSGDLSVYWYQQSLDQGLQFLIQYYNGEERAKGNILERFSAQQFPDLHSELNLSSLELGDSALYFCASSVRLAEYNEQFFGPGTRLTVL.

The chain joins TRBV6-2 or TRBV6-3 to TRBJ1-1, with D maybe TRBD1 (5 bases). Germline-derived CDR1 and CDR2 are MNHEY and SVGEGT. Trimming shortened V by 10 bases and J by 1 base, and 22 bases separated the two germline ends. The CDR3 has 16 amino acids. The CDR3 protein is CATKGILYEENTEAFF. The CDR3 nucleotides read TGTGCCACCAAGGGGATTTTGTATGAGGAGAACACTGAAGCTTTCTTT.

The chain couples TRBV4-3 to TRBJ2-1; D call uncertain. This CDR3 has 17 amino acids. Germline V gene lookup returns CDR1 LGHNA and CDR2 YSLEER. V lost 0 bases and J 0 bases, leaving 12 bases between the germline ends. This CDR3 reads CASSQDLARSSYNEQFF. The DNA of the CDR3 is TGCGCCAGCAGCCAAGATCTGGCTAGGAGCTCCTACAATGAGCAGTTCTTC.

J is TRBJ2-7 and V is TRBV20-1; D is uncertain. With 5 bases removed from V and 4 bases from J, the gap between germline ends came to 12 bases. Germline assignment: CDR1 DFQATT and CDR2 SNEGSKA (reference sequence). The CDR3 covers 12 residues. The CDR3, as DNA: TGCAGTGCTCTAGTAGTGGGTTACGAGCAGTACGTC. Translating gives CSALVVGYEQYV.

This clonotype appeared a few times. The J gene is TRBJ2-6, the V gene TRBV5-1; the D is unclear. Germline V gene sequence: CDR1 SGHRS, CDR2 YFSETQ. Trimming shortened V by 0 bases and J by 3 bases, and 10 bases separated the two germline ends. The CDR3 extends over 16 amino acids. The CDR3 sequence: CASSLASTRGANVLTF. In DNA form, the CDR3 reads TGCGCCAGCAGCTTGGCGTCGACCCGTGGGGCCAACGTCCTGACTTTC.

The chain recombines TRBV7-9 with TRBJ2-1; TRBD1 is a possible D gene (5 bases). The CDR3 contains 12 residues. Germline CDR1 reads SEHNR; CDR2 reads FQNEAQ (reference sequence). The ends were cut back, 8 bases at V and 3 bases at J, with 8 bases in the middle. For the CDR3, the DNA is TGTGCCAGCGTCAGGGTCTACAATGAGCAGTTCTTC. Amino acid sequence: CASVRVYNEQFF. Using reference TRBV7-9 and TRBJ2-1 for the parts outside the CDR3, the full variable domain is DTGVSQNPRHKITKRGQNVTFRCDPISEHNRLYWYRQTLGQGPEFLTYFQNEAQLEKSRLLSDRFSAERPKGSFSTLEIQRTEQGDSAMYLCASVRVYNEQFFGPGTRLTVL.

This chain connects TRBV7-9 to TRBJ1-1, with D hard to call. The CDR3 runs 15 residues. Germline loops: CDR1 SEHNR, CDR2 FQNEAQ (reference sequence). V lost 10 bases and J 0 bases, leaving 18 bases between the germline ends. The chain's CDR3 is CAIAWAAFMNTEAFF. In DNA, the CDR3 is TGTGCCATCGCTTGGGCCGCGTTCATGAACACTGAAGCTTTCTTT. The full variable domain, its missing parts supplied by reference TRBV7-9 and TRBJ1-1, is DTGVSQNPRHKITKRGQNVTFRCDPISEHNRLYWYRQTLGQGPEFLTYFQNEAQLEKSRLLSDRFSAERPKGSFSTLEIQRTEQGDSAMYLCAIAWAAFMNTEAFFGQGTRLTVV.

The V call is TRBV7-9, the J call TRBJ2-7; D is uncertain. Trimming removed 0 bases from V and 2 bases from J, with 2 bases in between. The CDR3 is 12 residues long. Per the germline V gene, CDR1 is SEHNR and CDR2 is FQNEAQ (reference sequence). As DNA, the CDR3 is TGTGCCAGCAGCTTAGCCCCCTACGAGCAGTACGTC. Translated, it gives CASSLAPYEQYV.

This clonotype was observed a handful of times. The rearrangement joins TRBV7-3 to TRBJ2-6; either TRBD1 or TRBD2 may fit D (5 bases each). This CDR3 has 18 residues. The germline V gene encodes CDR1 SGHTA and CDR2 FQGTGA. V gave up 5 bases and J gave up 0 bases, with 17 bases separating them. CDR3 loop: CASSPSGTAISGANVLTF. CDR3 coding DNA: TGTGCCAGCAGCCCCAGTGGGACCGCGATCTCTGGGGCCAACGTCCTGACTTTC.

The J gene is TRBJ2-1, the V gene TRBV12-3 or TRBV12-4; the D gene is possibly TRBD1 (6 bases). Trimming pared 4 bases from V and 0 bases from J, leaving 19 bases between. The CDR3 runs 18 residues. CDR3 loop: CASSSHQDSLSSYNEQFF. In DNA form, the CDR3 reads TGTGCCAGCAGTTCCCACCAGGACAGTTTAAGCTCCTACAATGAGCAGTTCTTC.

This chain joins TRBV6-5 and TRBJ1-1; 10 nucleotides match TRBD1. This CDR3 region has 16 residues. Germline-derived CDR1 and CDR2 are MNHEY and SVGAGI. Trimming removed 7 bases from V and 3 bases from J; junction bases left unmatched: 11. The CDR3 nucleotides are TGTGCCAGCACCCTGCTGAACGGACAGGGGGACACTGAAGCTTTCTTT. It codes for CASTLLNGQGDTEAFF.

This sequence joins TRBV6-5 and TRBJ1-3; 7 bases map to TRBD1. Germline CDR1 reads MNHEY; CDR2 reads SVGAGI. The CDR3 is 14 residues long. The trim removed 5 bases at V and 2 bases at J, leaving 3 bases unmatched. The CDR3 region has the DNA TGTGCCAGCAGTAAGCAGGGGGCTGGAAACACCATATATTTT. This translates into CASSKQGAGNTIYF.

The rearrangement uses TRBV5-1 and TRBJ2-1; 7 positions agree with TRBD1. In germline, CDR1 is SGHRS, CDR2 YFSETQ. The CDR3 extends over 16 amino acids. Trimming cost V 3 bases and J 2 bases; bases outside gene matches: 8. CDR3 in amino acids: CASSSTTGIPYNEQFF. CDR3 bases: TGCGCCAGCAGCTCCACGACAGGGATTCCCTACAATGAGCAGTTCTTC.

The sample holds many counts of this clonotype. The chain combines TRBV29-1 with TRBJ1-2, with D possibly TRBD1 on 6 matching bases. Germline CDR1 SQVTM, CDR2 ANQGSEA. Deletions cut 6 bases from V and 7 bases from J, with 15 bases between. The CDR3 spans 12 residues. The CDR3 nucleotides are TGCAGCGTGCCTCAGGGGCTCGGTGGCTACACCTTC. Its protein is CSVPQGLGGYTF.

The chain couples TRBV9 to TRBJ1-4, with D tentatively TRBD1 (6 bases). This CDR3 is built from 13 residues. V was clipped by 6 bases and J by 5 bases, with 11 bases between them. Germline-derived CDR1 and CDR2 are SGDLS and YYNGEE. DNA for the CDR3: TGTGCCAGCAAAGGGGGGGCCAATGAAAAACTGTTTTTT. Translating gives CASKGGANEKLFF.

There are a few counts of this clonotype. The V call is TRBV2, the J call TRBJ2-2; D is ambiguous. CDR3 length: 13 amino acids. The V gene lost 5 bases and the J gene lost 7 bases, with 11 bases spanning the gap. Germline V lookup: CDR1 SNHLY, CDR2 FYNNEI. The CDR3 loop reads CASSIVARGELFF. In DNA form, the CDR3 reads TGTGCCAGCAGTATCGTGGCCCGCGGGGAGCTGTTTTTT.

This clonotype was detected only a few times. This rearrangement joins TRBV20-1 to TRBJ1-2; TRBD1 is a possible D gene (6 bases). With 1 base removed from V and 2 bases from J, the gap between germline ends came to 11 bases. Germline V lookup: CDR1 DFQATT, CDR2 SNEGSKA (reference sequence). The CDR3 has 14 amino acids. CDR3 region: CSARAQGTNYGYTF. The CDR3 nucleotides read TGCAGTGCTAGAGCGCAGGGGACCAACTATGGCTACACCTTC.

The rearrangement uses TRBV12-3 or TRBV12-4 and TRBJ2-1, with a possible D match to TRBD1 (6 bases). CDR3 size: 15 residues. V gave up 6 bases and J gave up 1 base, with 13 bases separating them. For the CDR3, the DNA is TGTGCCAGCAGGGCCAGGGGAAGGTCCTACAATGAGCAGTTCTTC. Encoded protein: CASRARGRSYNEQFF.